This T cell receptor beta chain was obtained from a study of shared clonotypes between healthy human individuals. It was CD45RO-negative cells, positively selected for CCR7, that made up naive CD8 cells, with terminally differentiated effector memory CD45RA+ cells excluded. Germline CDR1 LNHDA, CDR2 SQIVND (reference sequence). The CDR3 contains 18 residues. V lost 2 bases to trimming and J lost 2 bases; unmatched junction nucleotides: 11. Produced via immunoSEQ multiplex PCR; TCRdb's table is partial and in-frame only. Of roughly 2,000,000 clones listed, just under 95% were seen once; the top ten hold approximately 1%.

Sequenced material: naive CD8+ T cells sorted from blood. The receptor comes from a young man in good health. The V gene is TRBV19, the J gene TRBJ2-7; 11 bases agree with TRBD2. This chain's CDR3 is CASSIRGPSGRSTYEQYF. CDR3 nucleotide sequence: TGTGCCAGTAGTATAAGAGGGCCTAGCGGGAGGTCAACCTACGAGCAGTACTTC.